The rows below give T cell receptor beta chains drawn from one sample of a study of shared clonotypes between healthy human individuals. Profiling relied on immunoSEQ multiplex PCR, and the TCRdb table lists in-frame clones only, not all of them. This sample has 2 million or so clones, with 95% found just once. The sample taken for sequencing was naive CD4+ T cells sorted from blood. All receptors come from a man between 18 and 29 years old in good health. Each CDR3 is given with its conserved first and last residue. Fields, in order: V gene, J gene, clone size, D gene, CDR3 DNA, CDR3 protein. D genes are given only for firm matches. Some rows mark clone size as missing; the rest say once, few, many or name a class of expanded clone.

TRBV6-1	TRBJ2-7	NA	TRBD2	TGTGCCAGCAGTGGTAGCGGGGCCTTCTACGAGCAGTACTTC	CASSGSGAFYEQYF
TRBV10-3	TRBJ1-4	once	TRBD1	TGTGCCATCAGTGAGGTACAGGGGAATGAAAAACTGTTTTTT	CAISEVQGNEKLFF
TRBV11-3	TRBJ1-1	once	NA	TGTGCCAGCAGCTTAGGGCGGTCGCAGGGATGGGGGAGGAACACTGAAGCTTTCTTT	CASSLGRSQGWGRNTEAFF
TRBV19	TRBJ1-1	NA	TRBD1	TGTGCCAGTAGTGTGACAGGGGTGATGACTGAAGCTTTCTTT	CASSVTGVMTEAFF
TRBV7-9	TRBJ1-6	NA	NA	TGTGCCAGCAGCTTAGTGCTTTCACCCCTCCACTTT	CASSLVLSPLHF
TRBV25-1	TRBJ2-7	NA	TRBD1	TGTGCCAGCAGTAAAAAAAGGGCAGGGGGTCCCTACGAGCAGTACTTC	CASSKKRAGGPYEQYF
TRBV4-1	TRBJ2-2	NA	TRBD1	TGCGCCAGCAGCCAAGGGGACAGGGAGAGCGGGGAGCTGTTTTTT	CASSQGDRESGELFF
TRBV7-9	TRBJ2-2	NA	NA	TGTGCCAGCAGCTTCTCCCGTTTCCGTAAGGCCACCGGGGAGCTGTTTTTT	CASSFSRFRKATGELFF
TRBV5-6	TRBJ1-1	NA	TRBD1	TGTGCCAGCAGCGTAGATGCAGGGGGCAAGAACACTGAAGCTTTCTTT	CASSVDAGGKNTEAFF
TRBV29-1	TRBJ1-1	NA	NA	TGCAGCGGCCATATGAACACTGAAGCTTTCTTT	CSGHMNTEAFF
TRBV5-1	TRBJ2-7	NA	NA	TGCGCCAGCAACACGGGGTCTGGGACCTACGAGCAGTACTTC	CASNTGSGTYEQYF
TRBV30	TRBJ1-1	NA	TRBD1	TGTGCCTGGAGTGTACCTCAGCTAGATTCGGGACAGGGGGAAATGAACACTGAAGCTTTCTTT	CAWSVPQLDSGQGEMNTEAFF
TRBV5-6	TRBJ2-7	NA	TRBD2	TGTGCCAGCAGCTTGATGAATCTAGCGGGGGCCTACGAGCAGTACTTC	CASSLMNLAGAYEQYF
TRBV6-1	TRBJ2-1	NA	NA	TGTGCCAGCAGCTCCATCGGCTCCTACAATGAGCAGTTCTTC	CASSSIGSYNEQFF
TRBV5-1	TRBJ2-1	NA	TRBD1	TGCGCCAGCAGCTCTCGGACAGGGGGTCACAATGAGCAGTTCTTC	CASSSRTGGHNEQFF
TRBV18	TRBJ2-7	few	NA	TGTGCCAGCTCACCTACAGGGAGTGGCGACGAGCAGTACTTC	CASSPTGSGDEQYF
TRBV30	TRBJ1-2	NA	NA	TGTGCCTGGACCGGGAAAGGGTTAGGCTATGGCTACACCTTC	CAWTGKGLGYGYTF